This T cell receptor beta chain was recovered during a study of vaccination and CD4 T cells after COVID-19. An Oncomine TCR Beta short-read assay was used to sequence the DNA from cultured CD4+ T cells. TCRdb reanalysed the PCR reads using MiXCR and keeps one entry per CDR3 protein. The repertoire holds around 12,000 distinct CDR3 sequences, with about a third as singletons. Treatment indicated: roughly nine-day PBMC culture with coronavirus spike peptide pools or control peptides (ViraFEST assay). IL-2 at about 9.1 IU/ml and peptide pools at 9 to 10 ug/ml were added to PBMCs cultured at around 2 million per well. A remark on this clonotype: What it binds is unknown.

This CDR3 is built from 15 residues. Per the germline V gene, CDR1 is DFQATT and CDR2 is SNEGSKA (reference sequence). J lost 7 bases, V lost 3 bases, and 8 bases had no gene match. The sequence derives from a human donor who received a COVID-19 vaccine. The specimen comprised CD4+ T cells from blood, cultured in vitro, sampled before SARS-CoV-2 vaccination. V is TRBV20-1 and J is TRBJ2-1; 11 bases are shared with TRBD2. The CDR3 loop is CSASPASGGINEQFF. CDR3 bases: TGCAGTGCTAGTCCTGCTAGCGGGGGGATTAATGAGCAGTTCTTC.